The 6 T cell receptor beta chains in this list originate from one sample, sequenced in a study of shared clonotypes between healthy human individuals (dated by TCRdb to the early 2020s). Receptors were amplified or captured by the immunoSEQ multiplex PCR assay. TCRdb mirrors the immuneACCESS table, restricted to in-frame sequences. Some clones are absent from its copies; in checked studies, under half trace to an unresolved V gene, and the reason for the others is unknown. This sample lists 2,500,000 or so clones; 93% were detected once. Of the sample, approximately 0.37% is held by the ten largest clones. Sequenced: naive CD4+ T cells from PBMCs. The sample's cell subset or site label, in plain terms: CD45RA+ positively selected. Every receptor here comes from a man aged 18 to 35 in good health. Some clones in this sample may be carry-over from other donors' samples.

The chain uses TRBV5-1 and TRBJ2-5; D remains unclear. Germline V gene lookup returns CDR1 SGHRS and CDR2 YFSETQ. CDR3 length: 14 amino acids. Trimming took 4 bases from V and 2 from J, leaving 12 bases between them. CDR3 DNA sequence: TGCGCCAGCAGCCCCAGGTGGGCACAAGAGACCCAGTACTTC. This sequence encodes CASSPRWAQETQYF.

The rearrangement joins TRBV19 to TRBJ2-2, with D possibly being TRBD2 (5 bases). V was clipped by 1 base and J by 6 bases, with 12 bases between them. The CDR3 runs to 15 residues. Germline CDR1 LNHDA, CDR2 SQIVND (reference sequence). In DNA, the CDR3 is TGTGCCAGTAGTATAGCGAGGGCAGCGGCCGGGGAGCTGTTTTTT. Translation: CASSIARAAAGELFF. Drawing the rest from reference TRBV19 and TRBJ2-2, the complete variable domain is DGGITQSPKYLFRKEGQNVTLSCEQNLNHDAMYWYRQDPGQGLRLIYYSQIVNDFQKGDIAEGYSVSREKKESFPLTVTSAQKNPTAFYLCASSIARAAAGELFFGEGSRLTVL.

V usage is TRBV19 and J usage is TRBJ1-1, with a possible D match to TRBD1 (5 bases). V was cut by 1 base and J by 6 bases, with 15 bases left in between. Per the germline V gene, CDR1 is LNHDA and CDR2 is SQIVND (reference sequence). CDR3 length: 15 amino acids. In DNA, the CDR3 is TGTGCCAGTAGTATAGTGGGGGACCGTATTCCTGAAGCTTTCTTT. Translating gives CASSIVGDRIPEAFF.

The chain combines TRBV15 with TRBJ1-4; D uncertain. The CDR3 spans 13 residues. Germline assignment: CDR1 LNHNV and CDR2 YYDKDF (reference sequence). The germline V and J ends were trimmed by 1 base and 5 bases, with 5 bases remaining between them. In nucleotides, the CDR3 is TGTGCCACCAGCAGAGCTCTCAATGAAAAACTGTTTTTT. Translation: CATSRALNEKLFF.

This clone was seen a single time. The sample contains more than one DNA sequence encoding this CDR3. The chain employs TRBV7-2 and TRBJ1-1; weak D call: TRBD1 (5 bases). Germline V gene data show CDR1 as SGHTA and CDR2 as FQGNSA. This CDR3 is built from 15 residues. V lost 1 base and J 1 base, leaving 10 bases between the germline ends. This CDR3 reads CASSLEGARNTEAFF. Here the CDR3 DNA reads TGTGCCAGCAGCTTAGAAGGGGCTCGGAACACTGAAGCTTTCTTT.

About this clone: The sample carries other DNA sequences with the same CDR3. The genes are TRBV2 and TRBJ2-2, with a tentative D call TRBD2 (5 bases). The germline CDR1 and CDR2 sequences are SNHLY and FYNNEI. The V and J ends lost 2 bases and 4 bases respectively, with 8 bases between them. The CDR3 contains 14 residues. This CDR3 is CASSERRGTGELFF. The CDR3 nucleotides read TGTGCCAGCAGTGAAAGACGGGGCACCGGGGAGCTGTTTTTT.